This TCR beta chain was retrieved from a study of blood T cell repertoires in COVID-19. Authors' analysis steps: Quantification of nucleated cells was approximated via reference gene primer amplification. Here immunoSEQ multiplex PCR was the method, and the copy in TCRdb shows in-frame clones only, minus some. The DNA was the basis for D and trimming; V, J and clone size are from that table. This table holds over 90,000 clones, about 92% found once. The CDR3 contains 15 residues. The V and J ends lost 0 bases and 5 bases respectively, with 15 bases between them. Germline loops: CDR1 SGHRS, CDR2 YFSETQ.

The sample was peripheral blood. The source of this sequence is a woman of 80 years or more in a cohort sampled during active COVID-19. The gene calls are TRBV5-1 and TRBJ2-7; D is perhaps TRBD1 (5 bases). The CDR3 loop reads CASSLGVQGSNEQYF. The CDR3 DNA sequence: TGCGCCAGCAGCTTGGGGGTTCAGGGTAGTAACGAGCAGTACTTC.